The entry that follows covers one T cell receptor (beta chain) sequence. Its antigen remains unidentified. Per-base quality was not reported, and no clone a single base away is much larger than it. This specimen comes from a study of T cells in localized non-small cell lung cancer (dated by TCRdb to between 2020 and 2021). For the wider study: T cell repertoires of approximately 250 early-stage NSCLC patients were analyzed, with tumors being compared against uninvolved tumor-adjacent lungs. All 230 or so NSCLC patients in the cohort were treatment-naive and had localized lung tumors that were resected. The mean age of the NSCLC patients was roughly 70 years, with 120 to 150 men and 110 or so women. Results and caveats for the whole study, not just this receptor: Uninvolved tumor-adjacent lung showed the highest T cell clonality, higher than tumor, which suggests more focused antigenic responses in the adjacent lung. Higher blood T cell density associated with longer overall survival, while higher adjacent-lung clonality associated with shorter survival. Because the study design was exploratory, TCR variables were selected using unadjusted p-values without false-discovery rate correction. Multi-region tumor sequencing was not performed, so intratumor heterogeneity could not be excluded. A median of about 50 of the top 100 tumor clones turned up in the paired uninvolved adjacent lung, and 25 to 30 of those clones also ranked among the top 100 of that same adjacent lung.

TCR beta CDR3 regions were sequenced from DNA using the immunoSEQ Assay. The authors' pipeline ran thus. To compute T cell density, TCR beta template counts were normalized to usable DNA, which was estimated by amplifying housekeeping genes. Using the preseqR package, richness was estimated by extrapolating to 120,000 templates for tissue samples and 400,000 templates for PBMC samples. Clonality was defined by subtracting Pielou's evenness from one. To identify tissue-enriched TCRs, differential abundance testing was run on productive amino-acid clonotypes with a minimum total count of 5 and an alpha of 0.1. The Jaccard Index and the Morisita Overlap Index were used to measure how much the repertoires overlapped between compartments. GLIPH clustered TCR beta CDR3s with public tetramer-defined viral CDR3s; viral motifs required at least three viral sequences plus V-gene enrichment. This is the immuneACCESS table as TCRdb keeps it, with only in-frame sequences that have V and J called. A part of the clones is gone; compared with another copy, unresolved V genes explain less than half, and the rest is unexplained. V, J and clone size are those of that table, while D and trimming were read from the DNA. The sample yields roughly 2,300 clones; roughly 22% were counted once. The top ten constitute over 15% of the sample.

The germline V gene (reference sequence) sets CDR1 to LNHDA and CDR2 to SQIVND. Trimmed from V: 1 base; trimmed from J: 3 bases; junction bases lacking a gene match: 0. The CDR3 runs 13 residues from the cysteine to the phenylalanine. The read is trimmed to its CDR3 DNA, 39 bases read in frame from base 1. At diagnosis, tumor, uninvolved tumor-adjacent lung and peripheral blood were collected and then preserved as a mix of FFPE and fresh-frozen material. The specimen comprised lung tumor tissue, sampled before any cancer treatment. The V and J segments used are TRBV19 and TRBJ2-7; TRBD2 lines up with 7 middle nucleotides. This clonotype originated in a man aged 40 to 70 with stage II lung adenocarcinoma. DNA sequence: TGTGCCAGTAGTATAGGGGAGGGCTACGAGCAGTACTTC. Translated, it reads CASSIGEGYEQYF.